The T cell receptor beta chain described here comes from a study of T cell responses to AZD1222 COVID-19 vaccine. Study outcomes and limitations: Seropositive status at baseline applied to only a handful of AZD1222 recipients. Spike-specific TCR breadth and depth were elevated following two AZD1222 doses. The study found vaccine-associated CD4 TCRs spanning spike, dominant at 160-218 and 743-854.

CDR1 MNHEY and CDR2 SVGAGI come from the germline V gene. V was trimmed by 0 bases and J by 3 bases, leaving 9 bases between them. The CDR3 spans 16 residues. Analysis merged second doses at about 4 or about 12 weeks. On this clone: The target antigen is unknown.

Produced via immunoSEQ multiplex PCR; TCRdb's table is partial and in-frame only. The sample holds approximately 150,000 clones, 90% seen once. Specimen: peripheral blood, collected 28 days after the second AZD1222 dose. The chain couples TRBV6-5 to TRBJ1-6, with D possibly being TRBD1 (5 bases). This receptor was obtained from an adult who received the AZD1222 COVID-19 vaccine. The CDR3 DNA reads TGTGCCAGCAGTTACTCGACTGGACACTATAATTCACCCCTCCACTTT. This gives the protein CASSYSTGHYNSPLHF.